A selection of T cell receptor beta chains follows, all from one sample in a study of response to subunit inactivated influenza vaccine. TCRdb analysed the RT-PCR reads with MiXCR anew, one entry per CDR3 protein. The sample has under 950,000 distinct CDR3 sequences; around 20% are singletons. The source material was PBMCs from blood, sampled 5 days after vaccination. These receptors were taken from a man in his fifties who received an inactivated influenza vaccine. The CDR3 runs from the conserved cysteine through the conserved F or W. A D gene is named only where the DNA matches it firmly. Only part of the rows carry a size: once, few, many, or a class if the clone is expanded.

d_call: TRBD2
clone_size: few
v_call: TRBV5-1
j_call: TRBJ2-3
cdr3_aa: CASTLSGYDTDTQYF
cdr3_nt: TGCGCCAGCACCCTTAGCGGGTATGACACAGATACGCAGTATTTT

d_call: TRBD2
clone_size: many
v_call: TRBV12-3/TRBV12-4
j_call: TRBJ2-1
cdr3_aa: CASSLAGLAFNEQFF
cdr3_nt: TGTGCCAGCAGTTTAGCGGGACTAGCGTTCAATGAGCAGTTCTTC

d_call: TRBD2
clone_size: few
v_call: TRBV20-1
j_call: TRBJ2-5
cdr3_aa: CSARGHLLAGVTQYF
cdr3_nt: TGCAGTGCTAGAGGCCACCTACTAGCGGGGGTCACCCAGTACTTC

d_call: TRBD1
clone_size: .
v_call: TRBV29-1
j_call: TRBJ1-2
cdr3_aa: CSVGSDRAHGYTF
cdr3_nt: TGCAGCGTTGGGTCGGACAGGGCCCATGGCTACACCTTC

d_call: .
clone_size: many
v_call: TRBV6-5
j_call: TRBJ1-5
cdr3_aa: CASSSGIYSNQPQHF
cdr3_nt: TGTGCCAGCAGTTCCGGAATTTATAGCAATCAGCCCCAGCATTTT

d_call: TRBD1
clone_size: .
v_call: TRBV20-1
j_call: TRBJ2-3
cdr3_aa: CSARRMTGATDTQYF
cdr3_nt: TGCAGTGCTAGACGAATGACAGGGGCGACAGATACGCAGTATTTT

d_call: .
clone_size: few
v_call: TRBV12-3/TRBV12-4
j_call: TRBJ1-5
cdr3_aa: CASSFSNLGMNQPQHF
cdr3_nt: TGTGCCAGCAGTTTTTCGAATCTGGGAATGAATCAGCCCCAGCATTTT

d_call: .
clone_size: few
v_call: TRBV21-1
j_call: TRBJ2-7
cdr3_aa: CASSFRQANEQYF
cdr3_nt: TGTGCCAGCAGCTTCCGACAGGCGAACGAGCAGTACTTC

d_call: .
clone_size: .
v_call: TRBV11-2
j_call: TRBJ2-3
cdr3_aa: CASSPRVLSDTQYF
cdr3_nt: TGTGCCAGCAGCCCCCGGGTCCTGTCTGATACGCAGTATTTT

d_call: TRBD1
clone_size: .
v_call: TRBV6-2/TRBV6-3
j_call: TRBJ1-1
cdr3_aa: CASSYPGQKNTEAFF
cdr3_nt: TGTGCCAGCAGTTACCCGGGACAGAAGAACACTGAAGCTTTCTTT

d_call: .
clone_size: .
v_call: TRBV12-3/TRBV12-4
j_call: TRBJ2-1
cdr3_aa: CASSLIAEPYNEQFF
cdr3_nt: TGTGCCAGCAGTTTAATAGCGGAACCATACAATGAGCAGTTCTTC

d_call: TRBD1
clone_size: few
v_call: TRBV6-1
j_call: TRBJ2-7
cdr3_aa: CASRRDREHEQYF
cdr3_nt: TGTGCCAGCAGGCGGGACAGGGAACACGAGCAGTACTTC

d_call: TRBD2
clone_size: few
v_call: TRBV27
j_call: TRBJ2-1
cdr3_aa: CASRPGGGYNEQFF
cdr3_nt: TGTGCCAGCAGACCGGGGGGGGGTTACAATGAGCAGTTCTTC

d_call: .
clone_size: many
v_call: TRBV29-1
j_call: TRBJ2-7
cdr3_aa: CSVEERGEGSYEQYF
cdr3_nt: TGCAGCGTTGAAGAAAGGGGCGAGGGCTCCTACGAGCAGTACTTC

d_call: TRBD2
clone_size: few
v_call: TRBV12-3/TRBV12-4
j_call: TRBJ2-3
cdr3_aa: CASSTTSHVSTDTQYF
cdr3_nt: TGTGCCAGCAGCACGACTAGCCACGTGAGCACAGATACGCAGTATTTT

d_call: TRBD2
clone_size: few
v_call: TRBV7-9
j_call: TRBJ2-1
cdr3_aa: CASSSNSGGSSYNEQFF
cdr3_nt: TGTGCCAGCAGCTCGAATAGCGGGGGGAGCTCCTACAATGAGCAGTTCTTC

d_call: .
clone_size: .
v_call: TRBV4-2
j_call: TRBJ1-1
cdr3_aa: CASSQGGDIGTEAFF
cdr3_nt: TGTGCCAGCAGCCAGGGCGGGGATATAGGCACTGAAGCTTTCTTT

d_call: TRBD2
clone_size: few
v_call: TRBV12-3/TRBV12-4
j_call: TRBJ2-7
cdr3_aa: CASSSGTSGRDIYEQYF
cdr3_nt: TGTGCCAGCAGTTCCGGGACTAGCGGGAGGGATATCTACGAGCAGTACTTC

d_call: TRBD2
clone_size: .
v_call: TRBV6-2/TRBV6-3
j_call: TRBJ2-1
cdr3_aa: CASSQLGGPHNEQFF
cdr3_nt: TGTGCCAGCAGCCAACTGGGAGGGCCCCACAATGAGCAGTTCTTC

d_call: TRBD2
clone_size: .
v_call: TRBV12-3/TRBV12-4
j_call: TRBJ2-1
cdr3_aa: CASSSGGAGYNEQFF
cdr3_nt: TGTGCCAGCAGCAGCGGGGGGGCTGGGTACAATGAGCAGTTCTTC

d_call: .
clone_size: once
v_call: TRBV13
j_call: TRBJ2-7
cdr3_aa: CASSLTYRGEQYF
cdr3_nt: TGTGCCAGCAGCTTAACTTACCGGGGCGAGCAGTACTTC

d_call: TRBD2
clone_size: few
v_call: TRBV5-4
j_call: TRBJ2-7
cdr3_aa: CASSKGLAGAYEQYF
cdr3_nt: TGTGCCAGCAGCAAGGGACTAGCGGGAGCCTACGAGCAGTACTTC

d_call: .
clone_size: many
v_call: TRBV7-9
j_call: TRBJ2-5
cdr3_aa: CASSQTRVGETQYF
cdr3_nt: TGTGCCAGCAGCCAGACCCGGGTTGGAGAGACCCAGTACTTC

d_call: .
clone_size: few
v_call: TRBV12-3/TRBV12-4
j_call: TRBJ2-4
cdr3_aa: CASSFRQVRGAQNIQYF
cdr3_nt: TGTGCCAGCAGTTTTCGTCAGGTGCGCGGCGCCCAAAACATTCAGTACTTC

d_call: .
clone_size: few
v_call: TRBV12-3/TRBV12-4
j_call: TRBJ2-2
cdr3_aa: CASNLFGTGELFF
cdr3_nt: TGTGCCAGCAACCTATTTGGCACCGGGGAGCTGTTTTTT

d_call: .
clone_size: few
v_call: TRBV5-1
j_call: TRBJ2-1
cdr3_aa: CASSLEWSSYNEQFF
cdr3_nt: TGCGCCAGCAGCTTGGAGTGGAGCTCCTACAATGAGCAGTTCTTC

d_call: .
clone_size: .
v_call: TRBV5-5
j_call: TRBJ1-1
cdr3_aa: CASSWRQSKNTEAFF
cdr3_nt: TGTGCCAGCAGCTGGAGACAGAGCAAGAACACTGAAGCTTTCTTT

d_call: .
clone_size: .
v_call: TRBV7-8
j_call: TRBJ1-2
cdr3_aa: CASSLAARDYGYTF
cdr3_nt: TGTGCCAGCAGCTTAGCGGCCAGAGACTATGGCTACACCTTC

d_call: .
clone_size: .
v_call: TRBV7-2
j_call: TRBJ2-5
cdr3_aa: CASSLPGVGTQYF
cdr3_nt: TGTGCCAGCAGCTTACCGGGGGTCGGGACCCAGTACTTC

d_call: .
clone_size: many
v_call: TRBV5-1
j_call: TRBJ2-1
cdr3_aa: CASSSRGEQFF
cdr3_nt: TGCGCCAGCAGCTCAAGGGGCGAGCAGTTCTTC

d_call: .
clone_size: .
v_call: TRBV3-1
j_call: TRBJ1-1
cdr3_aa: CASSGGHAAFF
cdr3_nt: TGTGCCAGCAGCGGGGGGCATGCGGCTTTCTTT

d_call: .
clone_size: .
v_call: TRBV7-9
j_call: TRBJ1-6
cdr3_aa: CASSLVGSSPLHF
cdr3_nt: TGTGCCAGCAGCTTAGTCGGGTCTTCACCCCTCCACTTT

d_call: TRBD1
clone_size: few
v_call: TRBV7-2
j_call: TRBJ1-2
cdr3_aa: CASSLMGQSVIGYTF
cdr3_nt: TGTGCCAGCAGCTTAATGGGACAGAGCGTGATAGGCTACACCTTC

d_call: .
clone_size: many
v_call: TRBV4-1
j_call: TRBJ1-1
cdr3_aa: CASSQERAWNTEAFF
cdr3_nt: TGCGCCAGCAGCCAAGAGAGGGCCTGGAACACTGAAGCTTTCTTT

d_call: TRBD2
clone_size: few
v_call: TRBV7-2
j_call: TRBJ2-7
cdr3_aa: CASSPSAGGFSYEQYF
cdr3_nt: TGTGCCAGCAGCCCATCGGCGGGAGGTTTCTCCTACGAGCAGTACTTC

d_call: .
clone_size: once
v_call: TRBV11-2
j_call: TRBJ2-7
cdr3_aa: CASSTPKGAGRYYEQYF
cdr3_nt: TGTGCCAGCAGCACCCCGAAAGGAGCGGGCAGATACTACGAGCAGTACTTC

d_call: .
clone_size: .
v_call: TRBV5-6
j_call: TRBJ2-3
cdr3_aa: CASNSGPQQYF
cdr3_nt: TGTGCCAGCAACTCCGGGCCCCAACAGTATTTT

d_call: TRBD1
clone_size: .
v_call: TRBV5-6
j_call: TRBJ2-4
cdr3_aa: CASRLQGDIQYF
cdr3_nt: TGTGCCAGCAGATTACAGGGGGACATTCAGTACTTC

d_call: .
clone_size: many
v_call: TRBV29-1
j_call: TRBJ2-1
cdr3_aa: CSTGGGPEQFF
cdr3_nt: TGCAGTACCGGAGGGGGGCCTGAGCAGTTCTTC

d_call: TRBD1
clone_size: few
v_call: TRBV10-3
j_call: TRBJ1-1
cdr3_aa: CAIKGTGTTEAFF
cdr3_nt: TGTGCCATCAAGGGGACAGGGACCACTGAAGCTTTCTTT

d_call: TRBD2
clone_size: few
v_call: TRBV12-3/TRBV12-4
j_call: TRBJ2-1
cdr3_aa: CASSLGSSGGLYNEQFF
cdr3_nt: TGTGCCAGCAGTTTAGGTTCCAGCGGGGGGCTCTACAATGAGCAGTTCTTC

d_call: TRBD2
clone_size: .
v_call: TRBV10-3
j_call: TRBJ2-1
cdr3_aa: CAFSSLAVWGEGRNEQFF
cdr3_nt: TGTGCCTTCAGTTCACTAGCGGTGTGGGGGGAGGGCCGTAATGAGCAGTTCTTC

d_call: .
clone_size: few
v_call: TRBV28
j_call: TRBJ1-1
cdr3_aa: CASSLGDRLGTEAFF
cdr3_nt: TGTGCCAGCAGTTTGGGAGATCGGTTGGGCACTGAAGCTTTCTTT

d_call: .
clone_size: few
v_call: TRBV29-1
j_call: TRBJ2-5
cdr3_aa: CSVDLGGSWETQYF
cdr3_nt: TGCAGCGTTGATCTAGGGGGATCTTGGGAGACCCAGTACTTC

d_call: .
clone_size: few
v_call: TRBV15
j_call: TRBJ2-7
cdr3_aa: CATSREDMDSYEQYF
cdr3_nt: TGTGCCACCAGCAGAGAGGACATGGACTCGTACGAGCAGTACTTC

d_call: .
clone_size: .
v_call: TRBV10-3
j_call: TRBJ1-6
cdr3_aa: CAISEAREGPPLHF
cdr3_nt: TGTGCCATCAGTGAGGCCAGGGAGGGACCACCCCTCCACTTT